Listed below are T cell receptor beta chains from one sample, sequenced in a study of T cells in Graves' hyperthyroidism and ophthalmopathy. Each CDR3 protein is one row after TCRdb ran MiXCR on the multiplex PCR reads. Counted here are over 200,000 distinct CDR3 sequences, around 16% occurring once; the ten biggest clones make up 35% to 50%. Sequenced input: blood. The origin of the receptors is a man aged 35 to 55 with Graves' hyperthyroidism. CDR3s include the opening cysteine and the closing phenylalanine or tryptophan. Fields, in order: J gene, clone size, V gene, CDR3 protein. Rows may omit the clone size; those that give it use once, few, many or a size class.

j_gene: TRBJ1-1; abundance: NA; v_gene: TRBV7-6; CDR3aa: CASSLRDSTEAFF
j_gene: TRBJ1-4; abundance: NA; v_gene: TRBV29-1; CDR3aa: CSVSVGSNEKLFF
j_gene: TRBJ2-1; abundance: many; v_gene: TRBV25-1; CDR3aa: CASRPGGLDYWNEQFF
j_gene: TRBJ2-1; abundance: NA; v_gene: TRBV6-1; CDR3aa: CASSLARSRTSGGNEQFF
j_gene: TRBJ2-2; abundance: many; v_gene: TRBV28; CDR3aa: CASSSNTGELFF
j_gene: TRBJ1-2; abundance: NA; v_gene: TRBV11-2; CDR3aa: CASSPNLNTANYGYTF
j_gene: TRBJ1-1; abundance: NA; v_gene: TRBV12-3/TRBV12-4; CDR3aa: CASSLSNTLNTEAFF
j_gene: TRBJ2-7; abundance: many; v_gene: TRBV11-2; CDR3aa: CASSFGKTYEQYF
j_gene: TRBJ1-2; abundance: many; v_gene: TRBV7-8; CDR3aa: CASSPYRVQGYTF
j_gene: TRBJ2-1; abundance: many; v_gene: TRBV15; CDR3aa: CATSRLLSEQFF
j_gene: TRBJ2-2; abundance: NA; v_gene: TRBV3-1; CDR3aa: CASSQTSGGARTGELFF
j_gene: TRBJ2-3; abundance: many; v_gene: TRBV13; CDR3aa: CASSSRKGALTDTQYF
j_gene: TRBJ1-1; abundance: many; v_gene: TRBV5-1; CDR3aa: CASSLRGGDTEAFF
j_gene: TRBJ2-1; abundance: many; v_gene: TRBV7-9; CDR3aa: CASTKGVSGEQFF
j_gene: TRBJ2-1; abundance: NA; v_gene: TRBV5-1; CDR3aa: CASSLSGNHNEQFF
j_gene: TRBJ1-6; abundance: NA; v_gene: TRBV19; CDR3aa: CASRAGSALHF
j_gene: TRBJ2-1; abundance: NA; v_gene: TRBV5-1; CDR3aa: CASRAGRVNEQFF
j_gene: TRBJ1-3; abundance: many; v_gene: TRBV20-1; CDR3aa: CSARDVFTKGNTIYF
j_gene: TRBJ1-6; abundance: few; v_gene: TRBV5-8; CDR3aa: CASSLVSGDNSPLHF
j_gene: TRBJ2-2; abundance: NA; v_gene: TRBV4-3; CDR3aa: CASSQGLAGLRTGELFF
j_gene: TRBJ2-1; abundance: once; v_gene: TRBV7-3; CDR3aa: CASSLEGARAAGQFF
j_gene: TRBJ2-7; abundance: NA; v_gene: TRBV29-1; CDR3aa: CSVGGVRSYEQYF
j_gene: TRBJ1-2; abundance: once; v_gene: TRBV28; CDR3aa: CASSLSIGRHYGYTF
j_gene: TRBJ2-7; abundance: many; v_gene: TRBV6-1; CDR3aa: CASHGDTYEQYF
j_gene: TRBJ1-6; abundance: NA; v_gene: TRBV28; CDR3aa: CASSPWALSPLHF
j_gene: TRBJ2-5; abundance: many; v_gene: TRBV7-2; CDR3aa: CASSFRQNTQETQYF
j_gene: TRBJ2-2; abundance: NA; v_gene: TRBV27; CDR3aa: CASSPLAGGIGELFF
j_gene: TRBJ1-1; abundance: many; v_gene: TRBV27; CDR3aa: CASSPTTTGMNTEAFF
j_gene: TRBJ1-6; abundance: many; v_gene: TRBV28; CDR3aa: CASSLVGGPVDNSPLHF
j_gene: TRBJ1-6; abundance: few; v_gene: TRBV7-2; CDR3aa: CASSPRIGGVPLHF
j_gene: TRBJ2-2; abundance: many; v_gene: TRBV12-3/TRBV12-4; CDR3aa: CASSPRGLNTGELFF
j_gene: TRBJ2-2; abundance: many; v_gene: TRBV3-1; CDR3aa: CASRTGGDTGELFF
j_gene: TRBJ2-7; abundance: NA; v_gene: TRBV18; CDR3aa: CASSPPTGGRAEQYF
j_gene: TRBJ2-7; abundance: NA; v_gene: TRBV18; CDR3aa: CASSSKTAYEQYF
j_gene: TRBJ2-6; abundance: few; v_gene: TRBV7-3; CDR3aa: CASSETGHSSGANVLTF
j_gene: TRBJ1-3; abundance: many; v_gene: TRBV20-1; CDR3aa: CSASKGGSGNTIYF
j_gene: TRBJ2-7; abundance: NA; v_gene: TRBV7-8; CDR3aa: CASSLGAGVTDEQYF
j_gene: TRBJ2-2; abundance: few; v_gene: TRBV7-9; CDR3aa: CASSSPGQGALKLNTGELFF
j_gene: TRBJ2-7; abundance: many; v_gene: TRBV6-1; CDR3aa: CASSPMWGVRPYEQYF
j_gene: TRBJ1-2; abundance: NA; v_gene: TRBV20-1; CDR3aa: CSAIGPETRANYGYTF
j_gene: TRBJ1-2; abundance: NA; v_gene: TRBV9; CDR3aa: CASSVGNEGYTF
j_gene: TRBJ2-6; abundance: few; v_gene: TRBV19; CDR3aa: CASSILWGSGANVLTF
j_gene: TRBJ2-6; abundance: many; v_gene: TRBV19; CDR3aa: CASRTASGANVLTF
j_gene: TRBJ1-6; abundance: few; v_gene: TRBV6-1; CDR3aa: CASSLREGSSYNSPLHF
j_gene: TRBJ2-3; abundance: NA; v_gene: TRBV5-1; CDR3aa: CASSLEGGMGDTQYF
j_gene: TRBJ2-3; abundance: few; v_gene: TRBV20-1; CDR3aa: CSARDEDQGPADTQYF
j_gene: TRBJ2-1; abundance: NA; v_gene: TRBV11-1; CDR3aa: CASSLAGTGGWDEQFF
j_gene: TRBJ2-7; abundance: many; v_gene: TRBV7-2; CDR3aa: CASSLVGGSYEQYF
j_gene: TRBJ1-1; abundance: many; v_gene: TRBV7-2; CDR3aa: CASSLDPGGDTEAFF
j_gene: TRBJ1-2; abundance: few; v_gene: TRBV9; CDR3aa: CASSSHWDTSYGDYGYTF